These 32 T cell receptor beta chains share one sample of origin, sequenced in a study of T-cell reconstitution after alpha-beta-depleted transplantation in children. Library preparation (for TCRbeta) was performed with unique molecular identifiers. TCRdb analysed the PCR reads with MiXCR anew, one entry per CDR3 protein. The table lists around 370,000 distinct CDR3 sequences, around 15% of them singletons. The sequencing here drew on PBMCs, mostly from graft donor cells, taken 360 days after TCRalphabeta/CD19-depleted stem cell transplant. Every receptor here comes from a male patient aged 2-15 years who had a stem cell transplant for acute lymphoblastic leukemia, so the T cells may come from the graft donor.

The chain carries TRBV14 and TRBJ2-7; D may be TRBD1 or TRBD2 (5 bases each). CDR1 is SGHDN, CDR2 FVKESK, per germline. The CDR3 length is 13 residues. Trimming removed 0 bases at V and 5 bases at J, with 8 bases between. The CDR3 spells CASSQERGHEQYF. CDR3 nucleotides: TGTGCCAGCAGCCAAGAAAGGGGACACGAGCAGTACTTC. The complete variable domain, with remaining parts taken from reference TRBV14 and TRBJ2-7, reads EAGVTQFPSHSVIEKGQTVTLRCDPISGHDNLYWYRRVMGKEIKFLLHFVKESKQDESGMPNNRFLAERTGGTYSTLKVQPAELEDSGVYFCASSQERGHEQYFGPGTRLTVT.

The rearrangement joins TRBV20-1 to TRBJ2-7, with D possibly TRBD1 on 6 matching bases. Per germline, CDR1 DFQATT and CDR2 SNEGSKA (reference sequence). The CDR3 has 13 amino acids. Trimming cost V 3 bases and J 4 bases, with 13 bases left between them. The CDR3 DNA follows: TGCAGTGCTAGCTCGGACAGATTTTACGAGCAGTACTTC. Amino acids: CSASSDRFYEQYF.

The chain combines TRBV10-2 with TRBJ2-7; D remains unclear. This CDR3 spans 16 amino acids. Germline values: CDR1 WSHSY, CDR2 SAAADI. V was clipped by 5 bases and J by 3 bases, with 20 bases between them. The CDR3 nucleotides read TGCGCCAGCAGTCTGACCGGCCCGCGACCTAGCTACGAGCAGTACTTC. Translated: CASSLTGPRPSYEQYF.

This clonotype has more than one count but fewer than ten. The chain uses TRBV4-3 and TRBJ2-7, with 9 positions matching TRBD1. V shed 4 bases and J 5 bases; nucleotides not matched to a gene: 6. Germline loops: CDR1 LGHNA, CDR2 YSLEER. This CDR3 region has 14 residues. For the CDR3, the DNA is TGCGCCAGCAGCCCACGGACAGGGGTCAACGAGCAGTACTTC. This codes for CASSPRTGVNEQYF.

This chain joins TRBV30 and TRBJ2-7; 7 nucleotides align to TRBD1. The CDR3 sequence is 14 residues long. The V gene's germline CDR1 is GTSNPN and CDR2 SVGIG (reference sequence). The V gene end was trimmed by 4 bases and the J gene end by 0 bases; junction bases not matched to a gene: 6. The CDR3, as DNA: TGTGCCTGGACCCCGGGACAGTTCTCCTACGAGCAGTACTTC. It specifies CAWTPGQFSYEQYF.

The CDR3 here is CASSFRDITGELFF. Here the CDR3 DNA reads TGTGCCAGCAGCTTCCGGGACATTACCGGGGAGCTGTTTTTT. J is TRBJ2-2 and V is TRBV7-9; maybe TRBD1 (6 bases). V lost 3 bases and J 5 bases, leaving 10 bases between the germline ends. There are 14 residues in the CDR3. CDR1 is SEHNR, CDR2 FQNEAQ, per germline (reference sequence).

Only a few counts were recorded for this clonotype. Written as DNA, the CDR3 is TGTGCCAGCAGTTTCAGTTTAGCGGGGCCATACAATGAGCAGTTCTTC. It codes for CASSFSLAGPYNEQFF. The chain links TRBV6-5 to TRBJ2-1; 8 positions match TRBD2. The CDR3 is 16 residues long. Germline loops: CDR1 MNHEY, CDR2 SVGAGI. With 4 bases clipped from V and 4 bases from J, the junction kept 9 bases outside the gene matches.

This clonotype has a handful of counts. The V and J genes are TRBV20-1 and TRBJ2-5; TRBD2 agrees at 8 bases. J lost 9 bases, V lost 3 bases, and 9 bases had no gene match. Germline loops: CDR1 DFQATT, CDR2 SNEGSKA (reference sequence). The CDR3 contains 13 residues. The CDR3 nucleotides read TGCAGTGCTAGTTCGGGAGGGGGTTTGCCCCAGTACTTC. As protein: CSASSGGGLPQYF.

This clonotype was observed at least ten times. CDR3 in amino acids: CSARDAGRAKNIQYF. CDR3 bases: TGCAGTGCTAGAGATGCGGGGAGGGCCAAAAACATTCAGTACTTC. The chain joins TRBV20-1 to TRBJ2-4; tentative D call: TRBD2 (6 bases). The ends were cut back, 0 bases at V and 1 base at J, with 10 bases in the middle. The CDR3 loop spans 15 amino acids. Per the germline V gene, CDR1 is DFQATT and CDR2 is SNEGSKA (reference sequence).

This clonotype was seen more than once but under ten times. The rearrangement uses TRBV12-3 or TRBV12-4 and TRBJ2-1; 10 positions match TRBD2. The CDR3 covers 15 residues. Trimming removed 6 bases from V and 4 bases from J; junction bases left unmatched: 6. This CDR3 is CASSSSGRMYNEQFF. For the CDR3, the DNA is TGTGCCAGCAGCAGTAGCGGGAGGATGTACAATGAGCAGTTCTTC.

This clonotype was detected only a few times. The DNA for the CDR3 is TGCGCCAGCAGCTTGTTGGAGTCAGGGGACTCCTACAATGAGCAGTTCTTC. It is translated as CASSLLESGDSYNEQFF. This chain joins TRBV5-1 and TRBJ2-1; possible D gene TRBD1, 6 bases. The CDR3 consists of 17 residues. Trimming took off 1 base at V and 0 bases at J, with 14 bases between the two ends. The germline V gene encodes CDR1 SGHRS and CDR2 YFSETQ.

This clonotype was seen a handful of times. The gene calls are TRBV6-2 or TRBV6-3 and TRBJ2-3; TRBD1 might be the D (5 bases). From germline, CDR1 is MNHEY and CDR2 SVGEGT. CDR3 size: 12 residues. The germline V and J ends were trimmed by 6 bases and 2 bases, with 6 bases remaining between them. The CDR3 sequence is CASRQATDTQYF. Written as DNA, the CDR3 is TGTGCCAGCAGACAGGCCACAGATACGCAGTATTTT.

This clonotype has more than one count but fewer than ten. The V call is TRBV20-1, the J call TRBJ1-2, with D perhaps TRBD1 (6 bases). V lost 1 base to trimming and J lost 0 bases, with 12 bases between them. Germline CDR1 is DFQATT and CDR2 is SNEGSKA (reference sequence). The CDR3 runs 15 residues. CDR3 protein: CSARVWDTANYGYTF. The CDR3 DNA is TGCAGTGCTAGAGTTTGGGACACCGCTAACTATGGCTACACCTTC.

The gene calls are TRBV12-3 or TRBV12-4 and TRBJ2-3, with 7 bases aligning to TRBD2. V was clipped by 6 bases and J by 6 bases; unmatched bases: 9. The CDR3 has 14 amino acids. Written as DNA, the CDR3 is TGTGCCAGCAGCCCCCCGACTAGCAGGGATACGCAGTATTTT. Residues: CASSPPTSRDTQYF.

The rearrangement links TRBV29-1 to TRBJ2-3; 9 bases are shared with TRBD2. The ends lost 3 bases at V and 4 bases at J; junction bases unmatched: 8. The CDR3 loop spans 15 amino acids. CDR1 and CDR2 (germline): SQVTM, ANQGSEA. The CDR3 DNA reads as TGCAGCGTTGACGGTCTGCGGGAGGGCCCAGATACGCAGTATTTT. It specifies CSVDGLREGPDTQYF.

CDR3 coding DNA: TGTGCCAGCAGTTACGGGGGCCCACTAGCGGGAAGGTACGAGCAGTACTTC. This gives the protein CASSYGGPLAGRYEQYF. The V and J genes are TRBV6-5 and TRBJ2-7; TRBD2 matches 10 bases. The CDR3 loop spans 17 amino acids. The ends lost 2 bases at V and 4 bases at J; junction bases unmatched: 11. Germline lookup yields CDR1 MNHEY and CDR2 SVGAGI.

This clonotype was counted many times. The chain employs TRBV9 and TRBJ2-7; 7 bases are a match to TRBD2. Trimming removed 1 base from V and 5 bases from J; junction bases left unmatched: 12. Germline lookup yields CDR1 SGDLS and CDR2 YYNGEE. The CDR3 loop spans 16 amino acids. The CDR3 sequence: CASSVPRGSGIDEQYF. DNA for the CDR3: TGTGCCAGCAGCGTACCCCGGGGGAGCGGGATAGACGAGCAGTACTTC.

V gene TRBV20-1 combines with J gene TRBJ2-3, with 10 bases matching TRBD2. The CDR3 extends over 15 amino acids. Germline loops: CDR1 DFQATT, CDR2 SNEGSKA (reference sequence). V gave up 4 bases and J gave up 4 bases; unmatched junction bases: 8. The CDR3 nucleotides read TGCAGTGCTACCCCCCTAGCGGGAGAGTCAGATACGCAGTATTTT. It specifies CSATPLAGESDTQYF.

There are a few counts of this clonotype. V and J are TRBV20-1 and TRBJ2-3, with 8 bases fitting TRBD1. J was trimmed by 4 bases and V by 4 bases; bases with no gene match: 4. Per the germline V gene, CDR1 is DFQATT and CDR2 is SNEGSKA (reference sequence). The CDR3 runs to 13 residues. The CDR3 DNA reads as TGCAGTGCTACCGGACAGGGACCAGATACGCAGTATTTT. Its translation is CSATGQGPDTQYF.

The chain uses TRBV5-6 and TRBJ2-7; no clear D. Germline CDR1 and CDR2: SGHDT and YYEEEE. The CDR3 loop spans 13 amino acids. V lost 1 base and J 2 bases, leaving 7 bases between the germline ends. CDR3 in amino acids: CASSLNGPYEQYF. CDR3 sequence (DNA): TGTGCCAGCAGCTTGAACGGACCCTACGAGCAGTACTTC.

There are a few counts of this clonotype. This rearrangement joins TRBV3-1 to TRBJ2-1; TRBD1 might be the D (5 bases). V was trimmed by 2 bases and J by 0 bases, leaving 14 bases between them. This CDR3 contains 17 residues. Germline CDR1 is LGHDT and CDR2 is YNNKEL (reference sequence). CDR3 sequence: CASSQIFRGSSYNEQFF. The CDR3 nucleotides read TGTGCCAGCAGCCAAATTTTTAGGGGTAGCTCCTACAATGAGCAGTTCTTC.

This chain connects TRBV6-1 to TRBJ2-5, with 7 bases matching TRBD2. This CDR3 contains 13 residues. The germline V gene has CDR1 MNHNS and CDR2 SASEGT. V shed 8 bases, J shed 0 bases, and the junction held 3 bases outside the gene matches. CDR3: CASLLADQETQYF. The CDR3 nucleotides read TGTGCCAGCCTCCTAGCGGACCAAGAGACCCAGTACTTC.

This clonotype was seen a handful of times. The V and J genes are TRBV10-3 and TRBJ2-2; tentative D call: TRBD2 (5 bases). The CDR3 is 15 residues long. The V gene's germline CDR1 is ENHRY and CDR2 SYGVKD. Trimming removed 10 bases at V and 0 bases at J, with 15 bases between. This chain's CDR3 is CATASPGTNTGELFF. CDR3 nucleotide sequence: TGTGCCACCGCCTCACCCGGGACGAACACCGGGGAGCTGTTTTTT.

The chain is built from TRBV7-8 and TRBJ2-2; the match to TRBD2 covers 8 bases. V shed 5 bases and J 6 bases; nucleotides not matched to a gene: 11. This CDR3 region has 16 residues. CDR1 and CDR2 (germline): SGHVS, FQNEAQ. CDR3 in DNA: TGTGCCAGCAGCCACTATAGCGGGACCTACCCCGGGGAGCTGTTTTTT. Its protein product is CASSHYSGTYPGELFF.

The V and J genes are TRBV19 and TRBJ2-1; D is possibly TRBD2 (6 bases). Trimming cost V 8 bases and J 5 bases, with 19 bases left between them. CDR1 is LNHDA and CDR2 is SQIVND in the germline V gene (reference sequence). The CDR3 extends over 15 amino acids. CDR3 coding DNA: TGTGCCAGTGCTGGACACGGTCCGGGGGACAATGAGCAGTTCTTC. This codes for CASAGHGPGDNEQFF.

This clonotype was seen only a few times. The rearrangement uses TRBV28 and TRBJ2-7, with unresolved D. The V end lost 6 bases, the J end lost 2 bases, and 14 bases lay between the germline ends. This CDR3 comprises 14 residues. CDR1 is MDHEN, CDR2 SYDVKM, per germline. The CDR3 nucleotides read TGTGCCAGCAGACCTAATCTGGGGACCTACGAGCAGTACTTC. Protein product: CASRPNLGTYEQYF.

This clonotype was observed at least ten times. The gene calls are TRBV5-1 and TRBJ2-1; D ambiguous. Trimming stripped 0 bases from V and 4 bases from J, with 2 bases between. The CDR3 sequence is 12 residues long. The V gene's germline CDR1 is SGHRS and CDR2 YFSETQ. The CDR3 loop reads CASSLVYNEQFF. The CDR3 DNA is TGCGCCAGCAGCTTGGTGTACAATGAGCAGTTCTTC. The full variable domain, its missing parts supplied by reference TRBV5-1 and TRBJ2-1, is KAGVTQTPRYLIKTRGQQVTLSCSPISGHRSVSWYQQTPGQGLQFLFEYFSETQRNKGNFPGRFSGRQFSNSRSEMNVSTLELGDSALYLCASSLVYNEQFFGPGTRLTVL.

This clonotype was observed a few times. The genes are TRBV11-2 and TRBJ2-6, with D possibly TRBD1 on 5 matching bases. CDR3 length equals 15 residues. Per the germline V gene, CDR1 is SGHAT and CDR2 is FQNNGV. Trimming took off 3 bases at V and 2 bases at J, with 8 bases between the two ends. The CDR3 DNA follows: TGTGCCAGCAGCTTCAAGGGGCCTGGGGCCAACGTCCTGACTTTC. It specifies CASSFKGPGANVLTF.

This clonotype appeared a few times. CDR3 region: CASSQMAGGPGETQYF. The CDR3 region has the DNA TGCGCCAGCAGCCAAATGGCGGGAGGGCCGGGTGAGACCCAGTACTTC. The chain combines TRBV4-3 with TRBJ2-5, with 9 bases aligning to TRBD2. Losses at the gene ends were 2 bases for V and 5 bases for J; bases not matched to a gene: 9. Per germline, CDR1 LGHNA and CDR2 YSLEER. The CDR3 consists of 16 residues.

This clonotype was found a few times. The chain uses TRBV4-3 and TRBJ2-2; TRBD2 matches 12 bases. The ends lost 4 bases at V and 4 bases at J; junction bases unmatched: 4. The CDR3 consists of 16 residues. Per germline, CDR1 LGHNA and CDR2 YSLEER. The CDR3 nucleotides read TGCGCCAGCAGCCCTCAACTAGCGGGAGGCACCGGGGAGCTGTTTTTT. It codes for CASSPQLAGGTGELFF.

CDR3 DNA sequence: TGCAGCGCCCAATGGTCGGATGAAAAACTGTTTTTT. Translation gives CSAQWSDEKLFF. The rearrangement joins TRBV20-1 to TRBJ1-4; no firm D call. The germline V gene has CDR1 DFQATT and CDR2 SNEGSKA (reference sequence). The CDR3 has 12 residues.

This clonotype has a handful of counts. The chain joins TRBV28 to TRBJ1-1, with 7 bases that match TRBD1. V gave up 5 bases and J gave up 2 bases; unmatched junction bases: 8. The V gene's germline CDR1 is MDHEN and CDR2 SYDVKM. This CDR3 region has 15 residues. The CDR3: CASSAYRTGNTEAFF. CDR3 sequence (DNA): TGTGCCAGCAGTGCCTATCGGACAGGAAACACTGAAGCTTTCTTT.